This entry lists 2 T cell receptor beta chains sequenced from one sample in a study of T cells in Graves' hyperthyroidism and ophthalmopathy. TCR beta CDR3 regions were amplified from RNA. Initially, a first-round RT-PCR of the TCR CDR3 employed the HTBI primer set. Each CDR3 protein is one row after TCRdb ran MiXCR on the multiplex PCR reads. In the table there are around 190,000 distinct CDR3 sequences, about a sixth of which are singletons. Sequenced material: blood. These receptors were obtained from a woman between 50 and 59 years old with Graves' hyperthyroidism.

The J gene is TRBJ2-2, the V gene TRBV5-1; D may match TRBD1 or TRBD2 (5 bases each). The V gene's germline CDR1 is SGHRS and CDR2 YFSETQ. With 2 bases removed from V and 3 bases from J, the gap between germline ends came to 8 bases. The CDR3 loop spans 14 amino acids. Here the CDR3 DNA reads TGCGCCAGCAGCTTATTGGGGGACACCGGGGAGCTGTTTTTT. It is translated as CASSLLGDTGELFF.

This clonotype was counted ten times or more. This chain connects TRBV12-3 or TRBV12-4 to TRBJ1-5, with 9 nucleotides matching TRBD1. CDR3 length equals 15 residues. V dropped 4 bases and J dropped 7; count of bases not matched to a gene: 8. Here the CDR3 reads CASSWAGTGLQPQHF. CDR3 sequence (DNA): TGTGCCAGCAGTTGGGCCGGGACAGGGCTCCAGCCCCAGCATTTT.